A selection of T cell receptor beta chains follows, all from one sample in a study of T-cell reconstitution after alpha-beta-depleted transplantation in children. TCRdb called the PCR reads again in MiXCR, with one record for every CDR3 protein. The table shows about 580,000 distinct CDR3 sequences, with roughly a quarter occurring only once. The material sequenced was PBMCs, taken before TCRalphabeta/CD19-depleted stem cell transplant. These receptors came from a boy younger than two with Wiskott-Aldrich syndrome, due to receive a stem cell transplant. The CDR3 runs from the conserved cysteine through the conserved F or W. D genes are given only for firm matches. The size of a clone is reported for some rows only, either as once, few or many, or as a class for expanded clones.

DNA: TGCAGTGCCACGTCATCTAAGGGCACTGAAGCTTTCTTT
CDR3: CSATSSKGTEAFF
D: .
size: .
V: TRBV20-1
J: TRBJ1-1

DNA: TGTGCCAGCAGTTTTCTTCGCAGGGGCTTCACTGAAGCTTTCTTT
CDR3: CASSFLRRGFTEAFF
D: .
size: .
V: TRBV12-3/TRBV12-4
J: TRBJ1-1

DNA: TGCAGTGCTAACCGACTAGCGGGGGCCTCCTACGAGCAGTACTTC
CDR3: CSANRLAGASYEQYF
D: TRBD2
size: .
V: TRBV20-1
J: TRBJ2-7

DNA: TGCGCCAGCAGCGACCCTAACAGAGGACTTAACTATGGCTACACCTTC
CDR3: CASSDPNRGLNYGYTF
D: .
size: .
V: TRBV5-1
J: TRBJ1-2

DNA: TGTGCCACCAGTGACTCCACATTAGCGGGAGGGCCCAAGGAGACCCAGTACTTC
CDR3: CATSDSTLAGGPKETQYF
D: TRBD2
size: .
V: TRBV24-1
J: TRBJ2-5

DNA: TGTGCCAGCAGCTTAGCGACGGGCCTTTATAGCAATCAGCCCCAGCATTTT
CDR3: CASSLATGLYSNQPQHF
D: .
size: .
V: TRBV7-9
J: TRBJ1-5

DNA: TGCAGTGCGCCGTCACGGTTACAGTCTGGGGCCAACGTCCTGACTTTC
CDR3: CSAPSRLQSGANVLTF
D: .
size: .
V: TRBV20-1
J: TRBJ2-6

DNA: TGTGCCAGCAGCCCTCGACTAGCGGGGCGCGCCTACGAGCAGTACTTC
CDR3: CASSPRLAGRAYEQYF
D: TRBD2
size: .
V: TRBV4-2
J: TRBJ2-7

DNA: TGCAGTGCTAGTACAGGGGGAGGTGAAGCTTTCTTT
CDR3: CSASTGGGEAFF
D: TRBD1
size: .
V: TRBV20-1
J: TRBJ1-1

DNA: TGTGCCAGCACAGGGGATTACAATGAGCAGTTCTTC
CDR3: CASTGDYNEQFF
D: .
size: .
V: TRBV5-6
J: TRBJ2-1

DNA: TGCAGCCTAGACAGTCCATCATACGAGCAGTACTTC
CDR3: CSLDSPSYEQYF
D: .
size: few
V: TRBV20-1
J: TRBJ2-7

DNA: TGCAGTGCTAGAGTAGCGGGAGGGCCATCCAATGAGCAGTTCTTC
CDR3: CSARVAGGPSNEQFF
D: TRBD2
size: few
V: TRBV20-1
J: TRBJ2-1

DNA: TGTGCCAGCAGTTTCGACAGGGACTATGGCTACACCTTC
CDR3: CASSFDRDYGYTF
D: TRBD1
size: .
V: TRBV27
J: TRBJ1-2

DNA: TGCGCCAGCAGCTTATCAGCGGGAGATGAGACCCAGTACTTC
CDR3: CASSLSAGDETQYF
D: TRBD2
size: few
V: TRBV5-1
J: TRBJ2-5

DNA: TGCGCCAGCAGCACCCCAGGCTCAGGGGCCCAGTACTTC
CDR3: CASSTPGSGAQYF
D: .
size: .
V: TRBV5-1
J: TRBJ2-5

DNA: TGTGCCAGCAGTTCTCTAGCCTTCTCCTACAATGAGCAGTTCTTC
CDR3: CASSSLAFSYNEQFF
D: .
size: few
V: TRBV12-3/TRBV12-4
J: TRBJ2-1

DNA: TGCAGTGCTGAGACTAGCGGGAGTCTCAATGAGCAGTTCTTC
CDR3: CSAETSGSLNEQFF
D: TRBD2
size: .
V: TRBV20-1
J: TRBJ2-1

DNA: TGCAGCCCGGGCGGGACAAGCCCCTCCGGGGCTTTCTTT
CDR3: CSPGGTSPSGAFF
D: .
size: .
V: TRBV20-1
J: TRBJ1-1

DNA: TGTGCCAGCAGCTTGGCAGGGGGCGAGAACACCGGGGAGCTGTTTTTT
CDR3: CASSLAGGENTGELFF
D: TRBD1
size: .
V: TRBV11-2
J: TRBJ2-2

DNA: TGTGCCAGTAGTGGACGGTGGAACACTGAAGCTTTCTTT
CDR3: CASSGRWNTEAFF
D: .
size: .
V: TRBV19
J: TRBJ1-1

DNA: TGTGCCACCCTAACCGGGGCAGGGCCCACCGGGGAGCTGTTTTTT
CDR3: CATLTGAGPTGELFF
D: .
size: .
V: TRBV5-4
J: TRBJ2-2

DNA: TGCAGCGTGACCCAACCCGACGGGTCCGGGGAGCTGTTTTTT
CDR3: CSVTQPDGSGELFF
D: .
size: .
V: TRBV29-1
J: TRBJ2-2

DNA: TGTGCTCAGGGATACAGGGGTAATACCGGGGAGCTGTTTTTT
CDR3: CAQGYRGNTGELFF
D: TRBD1
size: .
V: TRBV12-3/TRBV12-4
J: TRBJ2-2

DNA: TGTGCCGGTATGGGACTAGCGGATAAATCCTACGAGCAGTACTTC
CDR3: CAGMGLADKSYEQYF
D: TRBD2
size: .
V: TRBV2
J: TRBJ2-7

DNA: TGTGCCAGCAGCTTAGACGGTCGCGGAAACACTGAAGCTTTCTTT
CDR3: CASSLDGRGNTEAFF
D: .
size: .
V: TRBV11-1
J: TRBJ1-1

DNA: TGTGCCAGCAGGGGAACAGGGGTGAACTACAATGAGCAGTTCTTC
CDR3: CASRGTGVNYNEQFF
D: TRBD1
size: .
V: TRBV28
J: TRBJ2-1

DNA: TGCAGTGCTAAAATTCTTCTAGCGGATACGCAGTATTTT
CDR3: CSAKILLADTQYF
D: .
size: .
V: TRBV20-1
J: TRBJ2-3

DNA: TGTGCCAGCAGCTTGGACCCGGGAGTTAAGCAGTACTTC
CDR3: CASSLDPGVKQYF
D: .
size: .
V: TRBV5-6
J: TRBJ2-7

DNA: TGCAGTGCTACACTTCCAGATAGAGGGGAGACCCAGTACTTC
CDR3: CSATLPDRGETQYF
D: .
size: few
V: TRBV20-1
J: TRBJ2-5

DNA: TGTGCCAGCAGCTTAGAGATTGTTAGTCGGAACGAGCAGTACTTC
CDR3: CASSLEIVSRNEQYF
D: .
size: few
V: TRBV7-2
J: TRBJ2-7

DNA: TGTGCCAGCAGCTTGTTCCACAGGATGAACACTGAAGCTTTCTTC
CDR3: CASSLFHRMNTEAFF
D: .
size: .
V: TRBV7-9
J: TRBJ1-1

DNA: TGTGCCAGCAACCTTCAAGAGACCCAGTACTTC
CDR3: CASNLQETQYF
D: .
size: .
V: TRBV2
J: TRBJ2-5

DNA: TGTGCCAGCAGCATGCCGGGACAGCCGAACACCGGGGAGCTGTTTTTT
CDR3: CASSMPGQPNTGELFF
D: TRBD1
size: .
V: TRBV11-1
J: TRBJ2-2

DNA: TGTGCCAGCAGCCACCTAAGGAATGAGCAGTTCTTC
CDR3: CASSHLRNEQFF
D: .
size: .
V: TRBV5-6
J: TRBJ2-1

DNA: TGTGCCAGCAGCTTAGTCCCCCTCAGCGGCTATGGCTACACCTTC
CDR3: CASSLVPLSGYGYTF
D: .
size: .
V: TRBV7-9
J: TRBJ1-2

DNA: TGCAGCGTTGAAGGACAGAGCCCTGATGGATGGGCCAACGTCCTGACTTTC
CDR3: CSVEGQSPDGWANVLTF
D: .
size: few
V: TRBV29-1
J: TRBJ2-6

DNA: TGTGCCAGTCGGTGGGGGGGCCGGTGGTCGGCAGATACGCAGTATTTT
CDR3: CASRWGGRWSADTQYF
D: .
size: .
V: TRBV27
J: TRBJ2-3

DNA: TGTTCCGGGACAGGGCCAGATGAAAAACTGTTTTTT
CDR3: CSGTGPDEKLFF
D: TRBD1
size: .
V: TRBV7-9
J: TRBJ1-4

DNA: TGCGCCAGCATTTCCGGGACAGGGTATGGAGAGACCCAGTACTTC
CDR3: CASISGTGYGETQYF
D: TRBD1
size: .
V: TRBV5-1
J: TRBJ2-5

DNA: TGTGCCAGCAGGTTAGCGGGACGCCAAGAGACCCAGTACTTC
CDR3: CASRLAGRQETQYF
D: TRBD2
size: .
V: TRBV12-3/TRBV12-4
J: TRBJ2-5

DNA: TGTGCCAGCAGCCGGGGGAGTAGCCCGGCCTACGAGCAGTACTTC
CDR3: CASSRGSSPAYEQYF
D: .
size: few
V: TRBV11-3
J: TRBJ2-7

DNA: TGTGCCAGCAGCCAAAGGACAGGGAGGAACACTGAAGCTTTCTTT
CDR3: CASSQRTGRNTEAFF
D: TRBD1
size: few
V: TRBV14
J: TRBJ1-1

DNA: TGTGCCAGCAGCTTAATCCAGGGGATGGCGAACACCATATATTTT
CDR3: CASSLIQGMANTIYF
D: .
size: .
V: TRBV11-2
J: TRBJ1-3

DNA: TGTGCCAGCAAAGGGCCAGCTAACCAGCCCCAGCATTTT
CDR3: CASKGPANQPQHF
D: .
size: .
V: TRBV6-5
J: TRBJ1-5

DNA: TGTGCCAGTAGTATCCCGGGAGTAAGGTTCAATGAGCAGTTCTTC
CDR3: CASSIPGVRFNEQFF
D: .
size: .
V: TRBV19
J: TRBJ2-1

DNA: TGTGCCATCAGTGCTGGCCAATCAGGTGCCTACGAGCAGTACTTC
CDR3: CAISAGQSGAYEQYF
D: .
size: few
V: TRBV10-3
J: TRBJ2-7

DNA: TGTGCCAGCAGCACCAAATGGGGCAATCAGCCCCAGCATTTT
CDR3: CASSTKWGNQPQHF
D: .
size: few
V: TRBV7-2
J: TRBJ1-5

DNA: TGCGCCAGCGGTCCGAGACTAGCGGGAGACGAGCAGTACTTC
CDR3: CASGPRLAGDEQYF
D: TRBD2
size: few
V: TRBV5-1
J: TRBJ2-7

DNA: TGCAGTGCTGCCGGAAAATACAATGAGCAGTTCTTC
CDR3: CSAAGKYNEQFF
D: .
size: .
V: TRBV20-1
J: TRBJ2-1

DNA: TGCAGTGCTAGACTCTTCCAGGGAAGTATTAAAAAACTGTTTTTT
CDR3: CSARLFQGSIKKLFF
D: .
size: .
V: TRBV20-1
J: TRBJ1-4

DNA: TGCGCCAGCACCGAATCGAGGGGTGGATCGCCGGGGGGCTACACCTTC
CDR3: CASTESRGGSPGGYTF
D: .
size: .
V: TRBV5-1
J: TRBJ1-2

DNA: TGCGCCAGCAGCTTAGGGGCAGGCGATCAGCCCCAGCATTTT
CDR3: CASSLGAGDQPQHF
D: .
size: few
V: TRBV5-1
J: TRBJ1-5

DNA: TGTGCCACCAGCAGATATAAGACAGGCGAGCAGTACTTC
CDR3: CATSRYKTGEQYF
D: .
size: .
V: TRBV15
J: TRBJ2-7